The clone carrying this TCR beta chain was detected ten times or more. No antigen is known for it. Peripheral blood was collected from the related graft donor on the marrow donation day. The entry originates in a study of T cells after posttransplantation cyclophosphamide. Clones were sequenced by immunoSEQ multiplex PCR, and TCRdb holds only the in-frame ones, with some missing. This sample comprises 30,000 or so clones, none seen once only. The study, taken as a whole, reports: Donor-recipient repertoire similarity was low at 1-2 months, rising over year one. TRB overlap between skin or GI tissue T cells and blood was limited. TRB clonality was highly associated with recipient CMV seropositivity and reactivation.

The length of the CDR3 is 14 residues. From germline, CDR1 is MNHNS and CDR2 SASEGT. V lost 6 bases and J lost 5, with 16 bases in between. The receptor comes from a woman aged 25 to 39 in good health and a related stem cell transplant donor. The sample comprised PBMCs. This chain joins TRBV6-1 and TRBJ1-1; weak D call: TRBD1 (5 bases). The CDR3 is CASSYWGLETEAFF. The CDR3, as DNA: TGTGCCAGCAGCTATTGGGGCTTGGAAACTGAAGCTTTCTTT.